These T cell receptor beta chains were read from a single sample in a study of blood T cell repertoires in COVID-19. Some clones are missing from TCRdb's copy, which holds only in-frame ones; the method was immunoSEQ multiplex PCR. Of hundreds of thousands of clones in the sample, around 86% were seen once. The sample was PBMCs or T cells enriched from blood (not recorded which). The receptors here all came from a man aged 25-40 years who had recovered from COVID-19. Each CDR3 is given with its conserved first and last residue. D genes are given only for firm matches. The size entry is marked missing in some rows and otherwise reads once, few, many or a size class.

clone size: .
D gene: TRBD1
V gene: TRBV27
J gene: TRBJ2-7
CDR3 protein: CASSAGTVRSYEQYF
CDR3 DNA: TGTGCCAGCAGTGCCGGGACAGTAAGGTCCTACGAGCAGTACTTC

clone size: .
D gene: .
V gene: TRBV2
J gene: TRBJ1-3
CDR3 protein: CASSPDTVGGNTIYF
CDR3 DNA: TGTGCCAGCAGCCCCGACACCGTCGGTGGAAACACCATATATTTT

clone size: .
D gene: TRBD1
V gene: TRBV5-1
J gene: TRBJ1-6
CDR3 protein: CASSTGGNSPLHF
CDR3 DNA: TGCGCCAGCAGCACAGGGGGTAATTCACCCCTCCACTTT

clone size: .
D gene: .
V gene: TRBV11-2
J gene: TRBJ2-7
CDR3 protein: CASSSWSGPSYEQYF
CDR3 DNA: TGTGCCAGCAGCTCCTGGAGCGGCCCCTCCTACGAGCAGTACTTC

clone size: .
D gene: .
V gene: TRBV19
J gene: TRBJ2-5
CDR3 protein: CASSINPGSGKTQYF
CDR3 DNA: TGTGCCAGTAGTATTAACCCGGGGTCCGGGAAGACCCAGTACTTC

clone size: .
D gene: TRBD1
V gene: TRBV24-1
J gene: TRBJ1-1
CDR3 protein: CATAPARDRLNTEAFF
CDR3 DNA: TGTGCCACCGCCCCTGCGAGGGACAGGTTGAACACTGAAGCTTTCTTT

clone size: .
D gene: .
V gene: TRBV12-3/TRBV12-4
J gene: TRBJ1-5
CDR3 protein: CASSFRGSQPQHF
CDR3 DNA: TGTGCCAGCAGTTTCAGGGGCTCTCAGCCCCAGCATTTT

clone size: .
D gene: .
V gene: TRBV3-1/TRBV3-2
J gene: TRBJ2-1
CDR3 protein: CASSQEVGPLDEQFF
CDR3 DNA: TGTGCCAGCAGCCAAGAGGTGGGCCCCCTGGATGAGCAGTTCTTC

clone size: .
D gene: TRBD1
V gene: TRBV15
J gene: TRBJ2-5
CDR3 protein: CATSRGRGPAEETQYF
CDR3 DNA: TGTGCCACCAGCAGAGGTAGGGGGCCGGCAGAAGAGACCCAGTACTTC

clone size: few
D gene: .
V gene: TRBV3-1/TRBV3-2
J gene: TRBJ1-4
CDR3 protein: CASSQEGERRKLFF
CDR3 DNA: TGTGCCAGCAGCCAAGAGGGAGAACGGCGGAAACTGTTTTTT

clone size: once
D gene: TRBD1
V gene: TRBV3-1/TRBV3-2
J gene: TRBJ2-2
CDR3 protein: CASSPTGTGNTGELFF
CDR3 DNA: TGTGCCAGCAGCCCAACCGGGACAGGTAACACCGGGGAGCTGTTTTTT

clone size: .
D gene: .
V gene: TRBV27
J gene: TRBJ1-5
CDR3 protein: CASSTGGQPQHF
CDR3 DNA: TGTGCCAGCAGCACTGGAGGGCAGCCCCAGCATTTT

clone size: .
D gene: .
V gene: TRBV30
J gene: TRBJ2-4
CDR3 protein: CAWSGTSGSGSPFIQYF
CDR3 DNA: TGTGCCTGGAGTGGCACATCGGGATCCGGGAGCCCGTTTATTCAGTACTTC

clone size: .
D gene: TRBD2
V gene: TRBV5-1
J gene: TRBJ2-7
CDR3 protein: CASSLVRPSGMSSYEQYF
CDR3 DNA: TGCGCCAGCAGCTTGGTCCGGCCTAGCGGGATGAGCTCCTACGAGCAGTACTTC

clone size: .
D gene: .
V gene: TRBV5-4
J gene: TRBJ2-2
CDR3 protein: CASRKQGNTGELFF
CDR3 DNA: TGTGCCAGCAGAAAACAGGGTAACACCGGGGAGCTGTTTTTT

clone size: .
D gene: .
V gene: TRBV5-4
J gene: TRBJ1-1
CDR3 protein: CASSQGFDTEAFF
CDR3 DNA: TGTGCCAGCAGCCAGGGTTTCGACACTGAAGCTTTCTTT

clone size: .
D gene: TRBD2
V gene: TRBV6-5
J gene: TRBJ2-1
CDR3 protein: CASSFRAGGLDEQFF
CDR3 DNA: TGTGCCAGCAGTTTTAGAGCGGGAGGGTTAGATGAGCAGTTCTTC

clone size: .
D gene: TRBD1
V gene: TRBV7-6
J gene: TRBJ1-6
CDR3 protein: CASSLEVGTGTSSYNSPLHF
CDR3 DNA: TGTGCCAGCAGCTTAGAAGTAGGGACAGGGACGAGCTCCTATAATTCACCCCTCCACTTT

clone size: .
D gene: .
V gene: TRBV6-2/TRBV6-3
J gene: TRBJ1-6
CDR3 protein: CASSYGGAGSPLHF
CDR3 DNA: TGTGCCAGCAGTTACGGGGGCGCCGGTTCACCCCTCCACTTT

clone size: few
D gene: .
V gene: TRBV4-2
J gene: TRBJ2-1
CDR3 protein: CASSQDPGIGNEQFF
CDR3 DNA: TGTGCCAGCAGCCAAGATCCCGGGATCGGCAATGAGCAGTTCTTC

clone size: .
D gene: .
V gene: TRBV5-1
J gene: TRBJ1-4
CDR3 protein: CASSLWARGSNEKLFF
CDR3 DNA: TGCGCCAGCAGCTTGTGGGCCAGGGGATCTAATGAAAAACTGTTTTTT

clone size: .
D gene: .
V gene: TRBV9
J gene: TRBJ2-7
CDR3 protein: CASSLTGRAYEQYF
CDR3 DNA: TGTGCCAGCAGTCTCACAGGGAGGGCCTACGAGCAGTACTTC

clone size: .
D gene: TRBD1
V gene: TRBV19
J gene: TRBJ1-2
CDR3 protein: CASSTHPRGQGYGYTF
CDR3 DNA: TGTGCCAGTAGTACCCACCCCAGGGGGCAGGGGTATGGCTACACCTTC

clone size: .
D gene: .
V gene: TRBV7-6
J gene: TRBJ2-3
CDR3 protein: CASSFSQGTADTQYF
CDR3 DNA: TGTGCCAGCAGCTTTAGTCAGGGCACCGCAGATACGCAGTATTTT

clone size: .
D gene: TRBD1
V gene: TRBV28
J gene: TRBJ1-1
CDR3 protein: CASSLWTGTSEAFF
CDR3 DNA: TGTGCCAGCAGTTTGTGGACAGGGACCTCTGAAGCTTTCTTT

clone size: .
D gene: .
V gene: TRBV30
J gene: TRBJ1-1
CDR3 protein: CALRQSLNTEAFF
CDR3 DNA: TGTGCCTTAAGACAGAGCCTGAACACTGAAGCTTTCTTT

clone size: .
D gene: TRBD2
V gene: TRBV7-9
J gene: TRBJ2-5
CDR3 protein: CASRPPAGGRQETQYF
CDR3 DNA: TGTGCCTCCCGCCCCCCAGCGGGGGGCCGACAAGAGACCCAGTACTTC

clone size: .
D gene: TRBD1
V gene: TRBV9
J gene: TRBJ1-1
CDR3 protein: CASSATGLKTEAFF
CDR3 DNA: TGTGCCAGCAGCGCGACAGGGCTTAAGACTGAAGCTTTCTTT

clone size: .
D gene: TRBD2
V gene: TRBV5-1
J gene: TRBJ2-1
CDR3 protein: CASRGEGGLAGANEQFF
CDR3 DNA: TGCGCCAGCCGTGGGGAGGGGGGACTAGCGGGAGCCAATGAGCAGTTCTTC

clone size: once
D gene: .
V gene: TRBV7-6
J gene: TRBJ2-3
CDR3 protein: CASSLEEDTQYF
CDR3 DNA: TGTGCCAGCAGCTTAGAGGAGGATACGCAGTATTTT

clone size: .
D gene: TRBD1
V gene: TRBV6-5
J gene: TRBJ2-5
CDR3 protein: CASWDRGVETQYF
CDR3 DNA: TGTGCCAGCTGGGACAGGGGTGTTGAGACCCAGTACTTC

clone size: .
D gene: .
V gene: TRBV7-9
J gene: TRBJ1-3
CDR3 protein: CASSLFSASGNTIYF
CDR3 DNA: TGTGCCAGCAGCTTATTCAGCGCCTCTGGAAACACCATATATTTT

clone size: .
D gene: .
V gene: TRBV7-9
J gene: TRBJ1-4
CDR3 protein: CASSFYGPAGEKLFF
CDR3 DNA: TGTGCCAGCAGCTTTTACGGACCTGCGGGGGAAAAACTGTTTTTT

clone size: .
D gene: .
V gene: TRBV3-1/TRBV3-2
J gene: TRBJ2-7
CDR3 protein: CASKRGDSSYEQYF
CDR3 DNA: TGTGCCAGCAAAAGGGGGGACAGCTCCTACGAGCAGTACTTC

clone size: .
D gene: TRBD1
V gene: TRBV18
J gene: TRBJ1-2
CDR3 protein: CASSPGDRGVYGYTF
CDR3 DNA: TGTGCCAGCTCACCGGGAGACAGGGGGGTCTATGGCTACACCTTC

clone size: .
D gene: .
V gene: TRBV2
J gene: TRBJ1-5
CDR3 protein: CASMRGPNPGEAQHF
CDR3 DNA: TGTGCCAGCATGCGGGGGCCGAATCCAGGAGAAGCCCAGCATTTT

clone size: once
D gene: TRBD2
V gene: TRBV5-1
J gene: TRBJ2-7
CDR3 protein: CASSLPRFAGEDEQYF
CDR3 DNA: TGCGCCAGCAGCCTACCCCGATTTGCGGGAGAGGACGAGCAGTACTTC

clone size: few
D gene: .
V gene: TRBV18
J gene: TRBJ2-7
CDR3 protein: CASSPARGSSYEQYF
CDR3 DNA: TGTGCCAGCTCACCCGCCAGGGGTTCCTCCTACGAGCAGTACTTC

clone size: .
D gene: TRBD2
V gene: TRBV18
J gene: TRBJ2-1
CDR3 protein: CASSALPKKRGGVDEQFF
CDR3 DNA: TGTGCCAGCTCAGCTCTCCCCAAAAAGCGGGGGGGTGTGGATGAGCAGTTCTTC

clone size: .
D gene: .
V gene: TRBV4-1
J gene: TRBJ1-2
CDR3 protein: CASSQDRGSYGYTF
CDR3 DNA: TGCGCCAGCAGCCAAGATCGGGGGTCCTATGGCTACACCTTC

clone size: .
D gene: .
V gene: TRBV6-5
J gene: TRBJ1-3
CDR3 protein: CASSSFGRVGNTIYF
CDR3 DNA: TGTGCCAGCAGTTCATTCGGCAGGGTTGGAAACACCATATATTTT

clone size: .
D gene: .
V gene: TRBV11-2
J gene: TRBJ2-2
CDR3 protein: CASSSQPPSRRNTGELFF
CDR3 DNA: TGTGCCAGCAGCTCACAACCGCCATCTAGGCGGAACACCGGGGAGCTGTTTTTT

clone size: .
D gene: .
V gene: TRBV28
J gene: TRBJ1-1
CDR3 protein: CASSLWAGLNTEAFF
CDR3 DNA: TGTGCCAGCAGTTTATGGGCAGGGTTGAACACTGAAGCTTTCTTT

clone size: few
D gene: .
V gene: TRBV7-2
J gene: TRBJ2-2
CDR3 protein: CASSLTRTGELFF
CDR3 DNA: TGTGCCAGCAGCCTGACTCGCACCGGGGAGCTGTTTTTT

clone size: .
D gene: .
V gene: TRBV5-8
J gene: TRBJ2-1
CDR3 protein: CASSPVERQFF
CDR3 DNA: TGTGCCAGCAGCCCGGTCGAACGGCAGTTCTTC

clone size: .
D gene: TRBD2
V gene: TRBV14
J gene: TRBJ2-3
CDR3 protein: CASSQGTARWGGYTDTQYF
CDR3 DNA: TGTGCCAGCAGCCAAGGAACGGCGCGCTGGGGGGGATACACAGATACGCAGTATTTT